Below, 9 T cell receptor beta chains from the same sample are listed, as sequenced in a study of cytotoxic CD8 clonotypes in ibrutinib-treated CLL. Measured with immunoSEQ multiplex PCR; TCRdb has only the in-frame clones, and not every one. The top ten hold over 35% of the sample, which has 20,000 to 25,000 clones, over 65% seen once. Sample: PBMCs, taken after 12 months of ibrutinib treatment. These receptors came from a human donor with chronic lymphocytic leukemia.

J is TRBJ1-2 and V is TRBV29-1; D uncertain. Trimming removed 6 bases at V and 6 bases at J, with 2 bases between. The germline V gene has CDR1 SQVTM and CDR2 ANQGSEA. The CDR3 extends over 8 amino acids. The chain's CDR3 is CSVDGYTF. The CDR3 bases are TGCAGCGTCGATGGCTACACCTTC.

This chain joins TRBV10-1 and TRBJ2-7; 10 nucleotides match TRBD1. The CDR3 totals 15 residues. J was trimmed by 2 bases and V by 3 bases; bases with no gene match: 4. In germline, CDR1 is WNHNN, CDR2 SYGVQD (reference sequence). CDR3: CASSDGGQGAYEQYF. The CDR3 DNA sequence: TGCGCCAGCAGTGACGGCGGACAGGGGGCCTACGAGCAGTACTTC.

The chain employs TRBV1 and TRBJ2-5; no check of the table's D call, TRBD2, against the DNA was made. TRBV1 is reported as a pseudogene. This CDR3 has 16 residues. In nucleotides, the CDR3 is TGCACCAGCAGCCAACGACTAGCGGGGGGTCTGGAGACCCAGTACTTC. Its protein is CTSSQRLAGGLETQYF.

The V gene is TRBV6-5, the J gene TRBJ1-6, with D uncertain. The CDR3 extends over 12 amino acids. Trimming took 5 bases from V and 10 from J, leaving 9 bases between them. The germline CDR1 and CDR2 sequences are MNHEY and SVGAGI. This CDR3 is CASSGLGSPLHF. The CDR3 nucleotides read TGTGCCAGCAGTGGCCTGGGCTCACCCCTCCACTTT.

The J gene is TRBJ2-2, the V gene TRBV5-1, with TRBD1 as a possible D gene (6 bases). The CDR3 length is 14 residues. V shed 1 base and J shed 5 bases, with 9 bases lying between them. Germline V gene sequence: CDR1 SGHRS, CDR2 YFSETQ. The chain's CDR3 is CASSLSQGTGELFF. CDR3 sequence (DNA): TGCGCCAGCAGCTTGTCCCAGGGGACCGGGGAGCTGTTTTTT. The whole variable domain, remainder taken from reference TRBV5-1 and TRBJ2-2, is KAGVTQTPRYLIKTRGQQVTLSCSPISGHRSVSWYQQTPGQGLQFLFEYFSETQRNKGNFPGRFSGRQFSNSRSEMNVSTLELGDSALYLCASSLSQGTGELFFGEGSRLTVL.

V is TRBV5-1 and J is TRBJ2-2, with 10 bases matching TRBD1. Germline V CDR1 and CDR2: SGHRS, YFSETQ. J gave up 6 bases and V 6 bases, and 8 bases lay outside the gene matches. The CDR3 covers 15 residues. DNA of the CDR3: TGCGCCAGCACCCCCGGGACAGGGGTATCCGGGGAGCTGTTTTTT. Its translation is CASTPGTGVSGELFF.

The chain uses TRBV19 and TRBJ2-2; TRBD1 matches at 8 bases. This CDR3 region has 17 residues. V shed 10 bases, J shed 3 bases, and the junction held 16 bases outside the gene matches. Germline V gene sequence: CDR1 LNHDA, CDR2 SQIVND (reference sequence). As DNA, the CDR3 is TGTGCCATCATCCGAAGGGCATCGACAGGGGACACCGGGGAGCTGTTTTTT. Protein: CAIIRRASTGDTGELFF.

The V gene is TRBV7-3, the J gene TRBJ2-6; D not resolved. Trimming left V 11 bases short and J 4 bases short, with 9 bases between. The CDR3 is 12 amino acids. Germline lookup yields CDR1 SGHTA and CDR2 FQGTGA. CDR3: CAGRPGANVLTF. DNA of the CDR3: TGTGCCGGACGTCCCGGGGCCAACGTCCTGACTTTC. Full variable domain (rest looked up from reference TRBV7-3 and TRBJ2-6): GAGVSQTPSNKVTEKGKYVELRCDPISGHTALYWYRQSLGQGPEFLIYFQGTGAADDSGLPNDRFFAVRPEGSVSTLKIQRTERGDSAVYLCAGRPGANVLTFGAGSRLTVL.

This clone qualifies as medium-sized. V and J are TRBV11-2 and TRBJ2-2; unclear D gene. Per the germline V gene, CDR1 is SGHAT and CDR2 is FQNNGV. V lost 5 bases, J lost 4 bases, and 11 bases lay in between. This CDR3 has 14 amino acids. CDR3 region: CASSLQRSTGELFF. CDR3 sequence (DNA): TGTGCCAGCAGCCTGCAGAGATCCACCGGGGAGCTGTTTTTT.